Listed below are T cell receptor beta chains from one sample, sequenced in a study of T-cell memory formation after mild COVID-19. TCRdb independently ran MiXCR on the 5' RACE reads; one entry per CDR3 protein. The sample records roughly 300,000 distinct CDR3 sequences, approximately 15% being singletons. The sample taken for sequencing was PBMCs or a T cell subset sorted from them (not recorded which). All receptors come from a man younger than 35 who had mild COVID-19 (a few samples of this study predate the infection). Cell type and time point are not known. The CDR3 runs from the conserved cysteine through the conserved F or W. A D gene is named only where the DNA matches it firmly. Clone size is shown for a subset of rows, as once, few, many or a class of expanded clone.

TGTGCCACGTCCTCGGCCCTGAACACTGAAGCTTTCTTT,CATSSALNTEAFF,TRBV6-1,-,-,TRBJ1-1
TGTGCCAGCAGCTTCGGGACAACGAACACCGGGGAGCTGTTTTTT,CASSFGTTNTGELFF,TRBV11-3,-,few,TRBJ2-2
TGTGCCAGCAGCTTGGAGGGAACCGACAATGAGCAGTTCTTC,CASSLEGTDNEQFF,TRBV7-3,-,-,TRBJ2-1
TGTGCCACGTCTCACAGGGGAGCGAAAGGCTACACCTTC,CATSHRGAKGYTF,TRBV24-1,TRBD1,once,TRBJ1-2
TGTGCCTCAGCGGCCAGCGGGGGGGCCGAGACCCAGTACTTC,CASAASGGAETQYF,TRBV10-3,TRBD2,-,TRBJ2-5
TGTGCCAGCAGCTCGCACCGGGGGGGCCTGCGAGAGACCCAGTACTTC,CASSSHRGGLRETQYF,TRBV11-2,TRBD2,-,TRBJ2-5
TGTGCCAGTAGTATCAGGGGTGGGGAGCAGTTCTTC,CASSIRGGEQFF,TRBV19,-,-,TRBJ2-1
TGTGCCAGCAGCCTTATTAGCGGGGGGGCCGTGGAGCAGTTCTTC,CASSLISGGAVEQFF,TRBV7-2,TRBD2,-,TRBJ2-1
TGTGCCAGCAGCTCCCTCCCGGACAGGGGTCTCAACGAGCAGTACTTC,CASSSLPDRGLNEQYF,TRBV7-9,TRBD1,-,TRBJ2-7
TGTGCCAGCAGTTTTCTTCGAGGGCTGGGCAATGAGCAGTTCTTC,CASSFLRGLGNEQFF,TRBV12-3/TRBV12-4,-,-,TRBJ2-1
TGTGCCAGCAGCCTGACCCTAGCGGTAAAAGAGACCCAGTACTTC,CASSLTLAVKETQYF,TRBV5-4,TRBD2,-,TRBJ2-5
TGTGCCATCAGGCCAGGGGGCCCTCTCTATGGCTACACCTTC,CAIRPGGPLYGYTF,TRBV10-3,TRBD1,-,TRBJ1-2
TGTGCCAGCAGTTTAATGCTGAACACTGAAGCTTTCTTT,CASSLMLNTEAFF,TRBV27,-,-,TRBJ1-1
TGTGCCAGCAGCACTTCGGGGGGCGGCTACAATGAGCAGTTCTTC,CASSTSGGGYNEQFF,TRBV11-2,-,few,TRBJ2-1
TGCAGTGCTAGGGTAGTCTCTGGGGCCAACGTCCTGACTTTC,CSARVVSGANVLTF,TRBV20-1,-,-,TRBJ2-6
TGTGCCAGCAGCGAATACAGGGGAGACTATGGCTACACCTTC,CASSEYRGDYGYTF,TRBV7-2,TRBD1,-,TRBJ1-2
TGTGCCAGCAGCCTCGGGGAGTGGCAACGGTACTTC,CASSLGEWQRYF,TRBV7-9,-,many,TRBJ2-5
TGTGCCAGCAGTTCTCAGGGACTGAGCTACACCTTC,CASSSQGLSYTF,TRBV12-3/TRBV12-4,-,few,TRBJ1-2
TGCGCCAGCAGCCCCCCGACGGGGTTCAATGAGCAGTTCTTC,CASSPPTGFNEQFF,TRBV5-1,-,few,TRBJ2-1
TGCGCCAGCAGCCAAGATAGTTGGGGGGGATACGGGGAGCTGTTTTTT,CASSQDSWGGYGELFF,TRBV4-3,TRBD2,many,TRBJ2-2
TGTGCCAGCAGCCAAGAAGCCCGCAATCAGCCCCAGCATTTT,CASSQEARNQPQHF,TRBV4-2,-,few,TRBJ1-5
TGCAGTGCCAGAGGGACTGCCACCTACGAGCAGTACTTC,CSARGTATYEQYF,TRBV20-1,-,many,TRBJ2-7
TGTGCCAACAGGGAGTACGGCTACAATGAGCAGTTCTTC,CANREYGYNEQFF,TRBV2,-,few,TRBJ2-1
TGTGCCAGCAGTTCAAGGGATCAGCCCCAGCATTTT,CASSSRDQPQHF,TRBV12-3/TRBV12-4,-,-,TRBJ1-5
TGTGCCATCAGTGTTCTGGGAGGCAATCAGCCCCAGCATTTT,CAISVLGGNQPQHF,TRBV10-3,-,few,TRBJ1-5
TGTGCCAGCAGCTTAGGGGGCAGGTGGACCCCCGGGGAGCTGTTTTTT,CASSLGGRWTPGELFF,TRBV7-8,-,few,TRBJ2-2
TGTGCCAGCAAACAGGGGGGTCAGCCCCAGCATTTT,CASKQGGQPQHF,TRBV28,TRBD1,few,TRBJ1-5
TGTGCCACCAATGGTGGGCAACGGGCCGGGGAGCTGTTTTTT,CATNGGQRAGELFF,TRBV12-3/TRBV12-4,-,-,TRBJ2-2
TGTGCCAGCAGCAAAGCGCAGGCACTAGCGGGGGTACCTTGCACAGATACGCAGTATTTT,CASSKAQALAGVPCTDTQYF,TRBV21-1,-,-,TRBJ2-3
TGTGCCAGCACCCTGAACAATGAGCAGTTCTTC,CASTLNNEQFF,TRBV12-3/TRBV12-4,-,few,TRBJ2-1
TGTGCCAGTAGTATTGGGAGCGGCACTGAAGCTTTCTTT,CASSIGSGTEAFF,TRBV19,-,-,TRBJ1-1
TGTGCCAGCCTTGGAGGAGCCGGCGGAGAGCAGTACTTC,CASLGGAGGEQYF,TRBV6-5,-,-,TRBJ2-7
TGTGCCAGCAGGGCGGGACGGAGCCCTGCAACTAATGAAAAACTGTTTTTT,CASRAGRSPATNEKLFF,TRBV12-3/TRBV12-4,-,few,TRBJ1-4
TGCGCCAGCGCCAGGGTACCGAACACTGAAGCTTTCTTT,CASARVPNTEAFF,TRBV5-1,-,-,TRBJ1-1
TGTGCCAGCAGCCAAGGATACCTCGATGGCTACACCTTC,CASSQGYLDGYTF,TRBV4-2,-,few,TRBJ1-2
TGCGCCAGCAGCTTCCGTGACCGAATTAACACTGAAGCTTTCTTT,CASSFRDRINTEAFF,TRBV5-1,-,-,TRBJ1-1
TGTGCCAGCAGCTTAGCGCTGGCGGAACCCACAGATACGCAGTATTTT,CASSLALAEPTDTQYF,TRBV7-9,-,many,TRBJ2-3
TGCGCCAGCAGGGACGGACAGGGGGCTGGCGGCTACACCTTC,CASRDGQGAGGYTF,TRBV5-1,TRBD1,-,TRBJ1-2
TGTGCCAGCAGCTTAGGGCCGGGCCACTTTGTTGGCTACACCTTC,CASSLGPGHFVGYTF,TRBV7-9,-,few,TRBJ1-2
TGTGCCAGCAGCTTAGTTAGCACTGTAGGGACAGATACGCAGTATTTT,CASSLVSTVGTDTQYF,TRBV7-2,-,-,TRBJ2-3
TGCAGTGCTAGTTGGCAGGACCCCTATGGCTACACCTTC,CSASWQDPYGYTF,TRBV20-1,-,few,TRBJ1-2
TGTGCCAGCAGCTTCTCGGGAAACACTGAAGCTTTCTTT,CASSFSGNTEAFF,TRBV7-2,-,few,TRBJ1-1
TGTGCCAGCAGTTATCCGGGACAGGGAGTATCCCTTGGCAATCAGCCCCAGCATTTT,CASSYPGQGVSLGNQPQHF,TRBV9,TRBD1,few,TRBJ1-5
TGTGCCAGCATGTTAACGTCAACTAATGAAAAACTGTTTTTT,CASMLTSTNEKLFF,TRBV12-3/TRBV12-4,-,-,TRBJ1-4
TGTGCCAGCAGCCCCGACAGGAGTCTCAGCGAGCAGTACTTC,CASSPDRSLSEQYF,TRBV7-2,-,-,TRBJ2-7
TGCAGCGTTGAAGATCTGACAGGGGGTGGCTACACCTTC,CSVEDLTGGGYTF,TRBV29-1,TRBD1,-,TRBJ1-2